Each of the 17 T cell receptor beta chains below was sequenced from the same sample in a study of shared clonotypes between healthy human individuals. This table comes from immunoSEQ multiplex PCR, and its TCRdb copy is limited to in-frame clones, with some not included. This table has about 79,000 clones, under 65% appearing once. The sample consisted of memory CD8+ T cells sorted from blood. Regarding subset: CD45RO+ cells pooled with CCR7-negative TemRA cells. The source of these receptors is a man aged 30 to 39 in good health.

This clone has ten or more counts. The genes are TRBV6-4 and TRBJ2-6; D is unresolved. Looked up from germline, CDR1 is MRHNA and CDR2 is SNTAGT. The ends were cut back, 3 bases at V and 0 bases at J, with 6 bases in the middle. This CDR3 comprises 15 residues. DNA for the CDR3: TGTGCCAGCAGTGAAGAGGCCTCTGGGGCCAACGTCCTGACTTTC. Amino acid sequence: CASSEEASGANVLTF.

This clone was picked up one time. J is TRBJ2-3 and V is TRBV27; D remains ambiguous. V was clipped by 1 base and J by 4 bases, with 6 bases between them. CDR1 and CDR2 from the germline V gene are MNHEY and SMNVEV (reference sequence). The CDR3 runs to 13 residues. The CDR3 coding sequence is TGTGCCAGCAGTTTATACAACTCAGATACGCAGTATTTT. This translates into CASSLYNSDTQYF.

The CDR3 DNA is TGTGCCAGCAGGAGCCCGGGACAGGGATACGATGAGCAGTTCTTC. It codes for CASRSPGQGYDEQFF. The rearrangement joins TRBV21-1 to TRBJ2-1; the table names TRBD1, a call not compared with the DNA. TRBV21-1 is a documented pseudogene. The CDR3 is 15 residues long.

This clone was picked up a small number of times. V is TRBV9 and J is TRBJ2-1; 10 bases line up with TRBD2. From germline, CDR1 is SGDLS and CDR2 YYNGEE. This CDR3 spans 24 amino acids. Losses at the gene ends were 6 bases for V and 4 bases for J; bases not matched to a gene: 34. The CDR3: CASKSCWERGEAGGPKLRYNEQFF. The CDR3 DNA is TGTGCCAGCAAGTCGTGCTGGGAAAGGGGTGAAGCGGGAGGGCCAAAGTTACGTTACAATGAGCAGTTCTTC.

The chain combines TRBV19 with TRBJ2-3, with D maybe TRBD1 (6 bases). V was pared by 4 bases and J by 6 bases, with 14 bases between. CDR1 LNHDA and CDR2 SQIVND come from the germline V gene (reference sequence). The CDR3 has 14 residues. The CDR3 spells CASSRGHGSDTQYF. The CDR3 bases are TGTGCCAGTAGTAGGGGACACGGATCCGATACGCAGTATTTT.

The chain uses TRBV9 and TRBJ2-3; D unclear. This CDR3 contains 12 residues. The V and J ends lost 4 bases and 8 bases respectively, with 11 bases between them. Germline V gives CDR1 SGDLS, CDR2 YYNGEE. The CDR3 DNA is TGTGCCAGCAGCTCCACCAGTGCTACGCAGTATTTT. Its translation: CASSSTSATQYF.

CDR3 in amino acids: CASSSTPSGLSYEQYF. CDR3 bases: TGTGCCAGCAGCTCCACCCCTAGCGGGCTGTCCTACGAGCAGTACTTC. The chain is built from TRBV7-2 and TRBJ2-7; TRBD2 aligns across 8 bases. This CDR3 contains 16 residues. The germline V gene encodes CDR1 SGHTA and CDR2 FQGNSA. The junction had 9 bases not matched to a gene; V was cut back by 4 bases and J by 1 base. The full variable domain, rest sourced from reference TRBV7-2 and TRBJ2-7, is GAGVSQSPSNKVTEKGKDVELRCDPISGHTALYWYRQSLGQGLEFLIYFQGNSAPDKSGLPSDRFSAERTGGSVSTLTIQRTQQEDSAVYLCASSSTPSGLSYEQYFGPGTRLTVT.

This clone has a single count. The genes are TRBV13 and TRBJ1-2, with a tentative D call TRBD1 (6 bases). Germline lookup yields CDR1 PRHDT and CDR2 FYEKMQ (reference sequence). CDR3 length: 14 residues. V lost 5 bases and J 0 bases, leaving 10 bases between the germline ends. The CDR3 sequence: CASSRDTTNYGYTF. In DNA, the CDR3 is TGTGCCAGCAGCCGGGACACCACTAACTATGGCTACACCTTC.

This clone was recorded a few times. The CDR3 sequence is CASSVSGSATGELFF. The CDR3, as DNA: TGTGCCAGCAGCGTTAGCGGGAGCGCCACCGGGGAGCTGTTTTTT. The chain links TRBV9 to TRBJ2-2; TRBD2 aligns across 9 bases. CDR1 is SGDLS and CDR2 is YYNGEE in the germline V gene. With V trimmed by 2 bases and J by 4 bases, 3 bases remained unmatched. CDR3 size: 15 residues.

The gene calls are TRBV19 and TRBJ2-5; TRBD2 matches 11 bases. The CDR3 loop spans 15 amino acids. V lost 3 bases and J lost 5; bases outside the gene matches: 5. CDR1 and CDR2 (germline): LNHDA, SQIVND (reference sequence). The CDR3 is CASSMGLADRETQYF. The CDR3 region has the DNA TGTGCCAGTAGTATGGGACTAGCGGACAGGGAGACCCAGTACTTC.

By share of the sample, this clone is medium-sized. This chain uses TRBV10-3 with TRBJ2-7, with 14 positions matching TRBD2. There are 14 residues in the CDR3. In germline, CDR1 is ENHRY, CDR2 SYGVKD. The chain's CDR3 is CTTGGLAGVYEQYF. CDR3 nucleotides: TGTACGACAGGGGGACTAGCGGGAGTCTACGAGCAGTACTTC.

This clone was counted at least ten times. V gene TRBV9 combines with J gene TRBJ2-7; the D gene is possibly TRBD1 (6 bases). CDR1 and CDR2 (germline): SGDLS, YYNGEE. The CDR3 has 13 residues. V lost 4 bases and J 3 bases, leaving 11 bases between the germline ends. This chain's CDR3 is CASSPGQNYEQYF. In nucleotides, the CDR3 is TGTGCCAGCAGCCCCGGACAGAACTACGAGCAGTACTTC.

This clone has ten or more counts. V and J are TRBV6-5 and TRBJ2-7; the match to TRBD1 covers 7 bases. Germline CDR1 is MNHEY and CDR2 is SVGAGI. The CDR3 loop spans 12 amino acids. Trimming at V came to 6 bases and at J to 1 base, leaving 0 bases not matched to a gene. This chain's CDR3 is CASRGQSYEQYF. The CDR3, as DNA: TGTGCCAGCAGGGGACAGTCCTACGAGCAGTACTTC.

The chain is built from TRBV27 and TRBJ1-5; D is uncertain. The germline V and J ends were trimmed by 2 bases and 3 bases, with 8 bases remaining between them. The germline V gene encodes CDR1 MNHEY and CDR2 SMNVEV (reference sequence). This CDR3 is built from 14 residues. The CDR3 is CASSLGRINQPQHF. The CDR3 DNA is TGTGCCAGCAGTTTAGGCCGGATCAATCAGCCCCAGCATTTT.

In this sample, this clone turned up once. This chain uses TRBV1 with TRBJ2-7; TRBD2, the table's D call, lacks a check against the DNA. TRBV1 is a listed pseudogene. The CDR3 loop spans 18 amino acids. CDR3 nucleotides: TGCACCAGCAGCCAAAAATCGACGTCTAGCGGGAGGTGCTACGAGCAGTACTTC. It encodes CTSSQKSTSSGRCYEQYF.

This clone was found once. The genes are TRBV7-2 and TRBJ2-3; tentative D call: TRBD1 (6 bases). Germline V gene lookup returns CDR1 SGHTA and CDR2 FQGNSA. This CDR3 comprises 15 residues. Trimming cost V 5 bases and J 1 base, with 13 bases left between them. This CDR3 reads CASSRTWGRTDTQYF. In DNA, the CDR3 is TGTGCCAGCAGCCGAACTTGGGGGCGCACAGATACGCAGTATTTT.

The sample holds a few counts of this clone. This chain uses TRBV2 with TRBJ2-3; 7 nucleotides match TRBD2. Germline V gene lookup returns CDR1 SNHLY and CDR2 FYNNEI. V was clipped by 2 bases and J by 3 bases; unmatched bases: 5. The CDR3 spans 15 residues. The chain's CDR3 is CASSELAGMTDTQYF. CDR3 coding DNA: TGTGCCAGCAGTGAATTAGCGGGTATGACAGATACGCAGTATTTT.